The entry below describes one TCR beta chain. It has no known antigen specificity. The input lacks base qualities; no much larger clone sits a single base away. The data are from a study of beta chain features in type 1 diabetes (dated by TCRdb to the late 2010s). Concerning the study at large: Mean age, gender distribution, total cell number and subset yield were not different between patients and healthy donors. A total of roughly 100 million sorted cells were examined across all samples, and a strong correlation was observed between cell number per subset and RNA yield. The study compared the TCRB repertoires of sorted circulating CD4+ T cell subsets in recently diagnosed type 1 diabetes patients with those in matched healthy donors. Whereas all 30 or so donors provided naive and central memory subsets, regulatory and stem cell-like memory subsets were isolated from just 8 patients and about 8 healthy donors. Results and caveats for the whole study, not just this receptor: Because the HLA sub-analyses included only small numbers of individuals, any influence of HLA type on TCRB rearrangement was left unresolved. At VDJ recombination sites, type 1 diabetes patients had fewer insertions and more deleted nucleotides, which implies abnormalities in thymic rearrangement. PCR might favor shorter templates, but patient and control samples were amplified and corrected together, so any skew would affect both groups equally. Sequencing cDNA rather than genomic DNA could over-represent highly expressing activated cells, although activation and CD3 levels did not differ between groups. A moderate but significant shortening of TCRB CDR3 length was observed in type 1 diabetes patients in all four CD4+ subsets. Naive, central memory and regulatory TCRB repertoires appeared more similar among patients than among healthy donors.

The High Capacity cDNA Reverse Transcription Kit was used to reverse transcribe all of the isolated RNA, meaning that expressed TCRB transcripts were what got sequenced. Deep immunoSEQ sequencing was applied to naive, central memory and regulatory T cell samples, giving an average of around 3.8 million total reads per sample. Sorted cells were lysed in RLT buffer and RNA was extracted with DNase-treated RNeasy Micro or Mini kits, depending on cell number. Each cell subset was processed separately to prevent cross-contamination, with patient and healthy donor samples processed together. The immunoSEQ multiplex PCR was used to amplify TCRB sequences from cDNA, generating 87-bp fragments that spanned the CDR3 region. Sequencing of the amplicons was performed on the Illumina HiSeq platform. For the original study's pipeline: PCR bias was corrected computationally using synthetic template baselines, and reads within Hamming distance 2 were collapsed, with unmergeable singletons discarded. Reads were aligned against IMGT so that V, D and J genes, CDR3 length and insertions or deletions at six rearrangement sites could be assigned. Clonotype counts were normalized to sorted cell number within each subset before computing true diversity and Gini coefficients with the tcR R package. The overlap coefficient, calculated on TCRB nucleotide sequences, was used to quantify repertoire sharing. Out-of-frame TCRB sequences from naive cells were analyzed to stand in for the pre-selection repertoire. TCRdb mirrors the immuneACCESS table, restricted to in-frame sequences. Some clones are absent from its copies; in checked studies, under half trace to an unresolved V gene, and the reason for the others is unknown. That table supplies the V and J calls and clone size; D and trimming were determined from the DNA. The sample yields 860,000 or so clones; under 20% were counted once. The ten largest account for 0.023% of the sample.

A single peripheral blood draw of around 120 mL on average was collected from each donor into heparinised tubes. Using a panel that included CD45RO, CCR7, CD25, CD127, CD95 and CD27, naive, central memory, regulatory and stem cell-like memory CD4+ T cells were sorted on a BD FACSAria II. Purity was above 95% for every sorted population. PBMCs were isolated immediately by Lymphoprep density gradient centrifugation and stained directly without culture. Samples were stained and sorted in pairs, with one healthy donor and one patient per experiment, so that batch effects were minimized. The CDR3 goes from the cysteine to the phenylalanine over 14 residues. The entry retains the CDR3 DNA only, 42 bases that are in frame from base 1.

The rearranged chain carries TRBV12-2 and TRBJ2-3; the listed D gene, TRBD2, was not tested against the DNA. TRBV12-2 is assigned pseudogene status. The source material was naive CD4+ T cells from blood. The sample's cell subset or site, from its label and the paper: true naive CD4+ T cells. The clonotype was recovered from a woman aged 18-29 years in good health. The DNA sequence is TGTGCAAGTCGGATAGCGACTAGCACAGATACGCAGTATTTT. It translates as CASRIATSTDTQYF.